The entry below describes one T cell receptor beta chain. The data were obtained in a study of blood T cell repertoires in COVID-19. The germline gives CDR1 ENHRY, CDR2 SYGVKD. Trimming cost V 3 bases and J 6 bases, with 6 bases left between them. The CDR3 sequence is 11 residues long. Sequencing was performed with immunoSEQ multiplex PCR; in TCRdb, only in-frame clones are kept and a portion is missing. Here the sample spans 170,000 or so clones, more than 85% being singletons. The sequencing input was PBMCs or T cells enriched from blood (not recorded which). V and J are TRBV10-3 and TRBJ2-7; D gene unclear. The sequence came from a woman aged 45 to 65 who had recovered from COVID-19. The CDR3 sequence: CAISEGAEQYF. The CDR3 DNA reads as TGTGCCATCAGTGAAGGAGCCGAGCAGTACTTC.